The 21 T cell receptor beta chains below were found in one sample sequenced in a study of post-analysis software for immune sequencing data (dated by TCRdb to the mid-2010s). The investigation overall reported the following: Patients showed significantly higher frequencies than controls for roughly 5 TRBV segments, among them TRBV5-6, TRBV5-1 and TRBV20-1.

The library was obtained by PCR. The listed sequencing device is Illumina HiSeq 2500. Unique molecular identifiers were incorporated into TCR beta cDNA libraries to reduce PCR and sequencing biases. The public reads were quality trimmed at Q25 with fastp and then assembled into clones with MiXCR by TCRdb, keeping productive beta chains. A single entry per CDR3 protein holds the most common genes and DNA from its merged rows. This sample holds approximately 570,000 distinct CDR3 sequences; roughly 45% were observed only once. 1.5% to 2% of the sample rests with the top ten. Antigens of these TCRs are unknown. The material sequenced was blood. The receptor source for this set is a girl aged 10 to 17 with multiple sclerosis.

This clonotype has more than one count but fewer than ten. The CDR3 region has the DNA TGCGCCAGCAGCTTGGTAGCCACAGGGGGCGAGACCCAGTACTTC. It codes for CASSLVATGGETQYF. The chain has TRBV5-1 and TRBJ2-5, with 9 bases matching TRBD1. Per germline, CDR1 SGHRS and CDR2 YFSETQ. This CDR3 has 15 amino acids. J was trimmed by 5 bases and V by 0 bases; bases with no gene match: 5.

This clonotype was seen a handful of times. This chain connects TRBV20-1 to TRBJ1-1, with D unclear. CDR1 DFQATT and CDR2 SNEGSKA come from the germline V gene (reference sequence). The length of the CDR3 is 11 residues. The CDR3 loop reads CSALMNTEAFF. The CDR3 region has the DNA TGCAGCGCCCTGATGAACACTGAAGCTTTCTTT.

On this clonotype: At one boundary the junction diverges from the germline segment, which might be a read error. The chain joins TRBV24-1 to TRBJ1-1, with 11 bases lining up with TRBD1. Germline V gene sequence: CDR1 KGHDR, CDR2 SFDVKD. This CDR3 spans 15 amino acids. CDR3 sequence: CAARGQGAESTEAFF. The CDR3 nucleotides read TGTGCCGCCAGAGGACAGGGGGCCGAGAGCACTGAAGCTTTCTTT.

The V gene is TRBV4-2, the J gene TRBJ1-1; D unresolved. This CDR3 spans 15 amino acids. Germline assignment: CDR1 LGHNA and CDR2 YNFKEQ. Trimming left V 4 bases short and J 0 bases short, with 12 bases between. CDR3 nucleotide sequence: TGTGCCAGCAGCCCCGGGCTCAGTATGAACACTGAAGCTTTCTTT. It encodes CASSPGLSMNTEAFF.

To note about this clonotype: A much bigger clone sits one base away, suggesting this may be a read error. The rearrangement joins TRBV10-3 to TRBJ2-3, with 11 nucleotides matching TRBD2. This CDR3 spans 15 amino acids. Germline V gives CDR1 ENHRY, CDR2 SYGVKD. Germline trimming cut 3 bases from V and 2 bases from J; bases unmatched to any gene: 1. The CDR3 nucleotides are TGTGCCATCAGTGAACTAGCGGGAGCCACAGATACGCAGTATTTT. It specifies CAISELAGATDTQYF.

The J gene is TRBJ1-2, the V gene TRBV12-3 or TRBV12-4; 9 positions match TRBD1. Germline trimming cut 8 bases from V and 5 bases from J; bases unmatched to any gene: 6. CDR3 length equals 13 residues. The CDR3 spells CASRDRVSYGYTF. CDR3 coding DNA: TGTGCCAGCCGGGACAGGGTATCTTATGGCTACACCTTC.

This sequence joins TRBV6-1 and TRBJ1-1, with 7 bases that match TRBD1. Germline V gene data show CDR1 as MNHNS and CDR2 as SASEGT. The V and J ends lost 5 bases and 3 bases, in that order; junction bases with no gene match: 6. The CDR3 contains 14 residues. The CDR3 sequence is CASSILRGDTEAFF. CDR3 nucleotide sequence: TGTGCCAGCAGTATACTCAGGGGGGACACTGAAGCTTTCTTT.

In its sample, this clonotype was seen many times. This rearrangement joins TRBV6-4 to TRBJ2-3, with 9 bases that match TRBD2. Per germline, CDR1 MRHNA and CDR2 SNTAGT. The junction had 0 bases not matched to a gene; V was cut back by 0 bases and J by 2 bases. The CDR3 totals 15 residues. CDR3 sequence: CASSDSGLATDTQYF. CDR3 bases: TGTGCCAGCAGTGACTCGGGACTAGCCACAGATACGCAGTATTTT.

V usage is TRBV7-2 and J usage is TRBJ2-3; D may be TRBD2 (5 bases). Germline CDR1 SGHTA, CDR2 FQGNSA. Trimming removed 7 bases at V and 2 bases at J, with 13 bases between. This CDR3 has 14 residues. The CDR3 loop reads CASTSLTHTDTQYF. The CDR3, as DNA: TGTGCCAGCACTAGCCTCACTCACACAGATACGCAGTATTTT.

This clonotype was counted only a few times. This chain links TRBV7-2 with TRBJ1-2, with D possibly matching TRBD1 (6 bases). The CDR3 sequence is 16 residues long. CDR1 SGHTA and CDR2 FQGNSA come from the germline V gene. V gave up 1 base and J gave up 7 bases, with 19 bases separating them. The CDR3 nucleotides are TGTGCCAGCAGCTTAGTGACGGCAGGGGTACGCCGTGGCTACACCTTC. Encoded protein: CASSLVTAGVRRGYTF.

This clonotype showed up just a few times. V and J are TRBV4-2 and TRBJ1-1, with D unclear. Germline V gene sequence: CDR1 LGHNA, CDR2 YNFKEQ. This CDR3 has 12 residues. Trimming stripped 0 bases from V and 11 bases from J, with 10 bases between. This chain's CDR3 is CASSQDLRGAFF. CDR3 nucleotides: TGTGCCAGCAGCCAAGACCTCCGCGGGGCTTTCTTT.

The J gene is TRBJ2-7, the V gene TRBV6-1; D is perhaps TRBD1 (6 bases). The V end was cut by 4 bases, the J end by 3 bases, with 10 bases between. The CDR3 extends over 13 amino acids. CDR1 is MNHNS, CDR2 SASEGT, per germline. CDR3 in amino acids: CASSARDIYEQYF. Written as DNA, the CDR3 is TGTGCCAGCAGTGCGAGGGACATCTACGAGCAGTACTTC.

This clonotype is a singleton in its sample. The chain couples TRBV7-3 to TRBJ2-2; tentatively, D is TRBD1 (6 bases). Trimming took 1 base from V and 3 from J, leaving 9 bases between them. CDR1 SGHTA and CDR2 FQGTGA come from the germline V gene. The CDR3 is 15 residues long. CDR3 DNA sequence: TGTGCCAGCAGCTTAATGCAGGGGTACACCGGGGAGCTGTTTTTT. As protein: CASSLMQGYTGELFF.

The CDR3: CASSLAVQISYNEQFF. The CDR3 DNA sequence: TGCGCCAGCAGCTTGGCCGTTCAGATTTCCTACAATGAGCAGTTCTTC. J is TRBJ2-1 and V is TRBV5-1; no definite D call. Deletions cut 0 bases from V and 1 base from J, with 11 bases between. Germline V gives CDR1 SGHRS, CDR2 YFSETQ. The CDR3 has 16 residues.

This rearrangement joins TRBV4-2 to TRBJ2-5; D unresolved. CDR3 length: 15 residues. The V end was cut by 5 bases, the J end by 2 bases, with 15 bases between. Germline lookup yields CDR1 LGHNA and CDR2 YNFKEQ. CDR3 sequence reads: CASSAPGQVQETQYF. As DNA, the CDR3 is TGTGCCAGCAGCGCCCCGGGCCAAGTTCAAGAGACCCAGTACTTC.

The chain joins TRBV28 to TRBJ1-2, with 7 bases fitting TRBD1. In germline, CDR1 is MDHEN, CDR2 SYDVKM. CDR3 length: 15 amino acids. After removal of 3 bases from V and 5 bases from J, the junction contained 9 bases not matched to a gene. The CDR3 reads CASSLQDRTGYGYTF. The CDR3 nucleotides read TGTGCCAGCAGTTTGCAGGACAGGACTGGATATGGCTACACCTTC.

This clonotype showed up just a few times. The chain uses TRBV7-8 and TRBJ1-1; the D gene is possibly TRBD1 (6 bases). Trimming left V 5 bases short and J 0 bases short, with 16 bases between. The CDR3 loop spans 16 amino acids. In germline, CDR1 is SGHVS, CDR2 FQNEAQ. The CDR3 reads CASSRPGAGMNTEAFF. CDR3 bases: TGTGCCAGCAGCCGGCCGGGGGCTGGGATGAACACTGAAGCTTTCTTT.

This clonotype was counted a few times. The rearrangement joins TRBV7-2 to TRBJ2-1; the D gene is possibly TRBD2 (5 bases). V lost 3 bases and J 2 bases, leaving 17 bases between the germline ends. The CDR3 has 17 amino acids. Germline CDR1 reads SGHTA; CDR2 reads FQGNSA. Written as DNA, the CDR3 is TGTGCCAGCAGCTTCGACCTAGCCTCGGTTACCTACAATGAGCAGTTCTTC. This translates into CASSFDLASVTYNEQFF.

The chain joins TRBV13 to TRBJ2-5, with D possibly TRBD2 on 6 matching bases. The J call may be incorrect, as the DNA end agrees better with TRBJ2-7. This CDR3 is 16 amino acids long. Per the germline V gene, CDR1 is PRHDT and CDR2 is FYEKMQ (reference sequence). In nucleotides, the CDR3 is TGTGCCAGCAGCTTAGGCGGCCGCCCGGAGGGCGGCGAGCAGTACTTC. It specifies CASSLGGRPEGGEQYF.

This clonotype was detected a few times. The genes are TRBV5-1 and TRBJ1-2, with 9 bases lining up with TRBD1. Germline V gene data show CDR1 as SGHRS and CDR2 as YFSETQ. V was pared by 4 bases and J by 7 bases, with 14 bases of the junction left unmatched. The CDR3 loop spans 16 amino acids. The CDR3 region has the DNA TGCGCCAGCAGCGTGACCGGGACAGGGAATTTGTCTGGCTACACCTTC. This sequence encodes CASSVTGTGNLSGYTF.

This clonotype was observed a handful of times. The chain recombines TRBV4-1 with TRBJ1-2; 7 bases line up with TRBD1. After removal of 2 bases from V and 0 bases from J, the junction contained 6 bases not matched to a gene. The germline gives CDR1 MGHRA, CDR2 YSYEKL. The CDR3 extends over 16 amino acids. This CDR3 is CASSQLDRVANYGYTF. The CDR3 bases are TGCGCCAGCAGCCAACTAGACAGGGTCGCTAACTATGGCTACACCTTC.